Each of the 30 T cell receptor beta chains below was sequenced from the same sample in a study of OX40 agonist ivuxolimab in advanced cancers. Assay used: immunoSEQ multiplex PCR; TCRdb lists only in-frame clones, some missing. The table shows about 40,000 clones, with about 88% occurring only once. This specimen consisted of CD4+ or CD8+ T cells sorted from blood, obtained in a trial of the OX40 agonist ivuxolimab. Every receptor here comes from an adult with an advanced solid tumor such as melanoma, head and neck, liver or kidney cancer.

The CDR3 sequence is CASSLGAGRAHTEAFF. Here the CDR3 DNA reads TGTGCCAGCAGCTTAGGAGCTGGCAGGGCCCACACTGAAGCTTTCTTT. The chain has TRBV7-6 and TRBJ1-1; D may be TRBD1 (5 bases). Germline V gives CDR1 SGHVS, CDR2 FNYEAQ. V lost 1 base, J lost 3 bases, and 15 bases lay in between. The CDR3 has 16 amino acids.

V is TRBV18 and J is TRBJ2-5; D is ambiguous. The CDR3 totals 14 residues. Germline loops: CDR1 KGHSH, CDR2 LQKENI. Trimming pared 2 bases from V and 2 bases from J, leaving 9 bases between. This chain's CDR3 is CASSPAGVQETQYF. In nucleotides, the CDR3 is TGTGCCAGCTCACCAGCTGGGGTACAAGAGACCCAGTACTTC.

In the case of this clone: A single base is all that separates this from a far larger clone, so a read error is likely. V and J are TRBV4-2 and TRBJ2-3, with no clear D. The CDR3 length is 15 residues. Germline lookup yields CDR1 LGHNA and CDR2 YNFKEQ. Trimming pared 0 bases from V and 6 bases from J, leaving 13 bases between. The CDR3 nucleotides read TGTGCCAGCAGCCAAGAGGCGGTCCCGGGCGATACGCAGTATTTT. Its protein is CASSQEAVPGDTQYF.

The chain has TRBV4-1 and TRBJ2-7, with TRBD1 identical over 7 bases. The CDR3 has 14 amino acids. The V gene end was trimmed by 5 bases and the J gene end by 6 bases; junction bases not matched to a gene: 10. Germline-derived CDR1 and CDR2 are MGHRA and YSYEKL. This CDR3 reads CASSITATGSEQYF. CDR3 coding DNA: TGCGCCAGCAGCATAACCGCGACAGGGAGCGAGCAGTACTTC.

V usage is TRBV30 and J usage is TRBJ2-1; 7 nucleotides match TRBD2. V shed 0 bases and J 10 bases; nucleotides not matched to a gene: 0. The CDR3 runs 11 residues. CDR1 is GTSNPN and CDR2 is SVGIG in the germline V gene (reference sequence). The CDR3 nucleotides read TGTGCCTGGAGTGTCGGGGGGGAGCAGTTCTTC. This translates into CAWSVGGEQFF.

The V gene is TRBV11-3, the J gene TRBJ2-1; 7 nucleotides agree with TRBD2. Unmatched junction bases numbered 6, after V lost 0 bases and J lost 4 bases. Germline CDR1 is SGHNT and CDR2 is YENEEA. This CDR3 contains 16 residues. The DNA for the CDR3 is TGTGCCAGCAGCTTAGATGGTCTAGCGGAATACAATGAGCAGTTCTTC. Its translation is CASSLDGLAEYNEQFF.

The gene calls are TRBV7-9 and TRBJ1-1, with a weak D call TRBD1 (5 bases). Germline V CDR1 and CDR2: SEHNR, FQNEAQ (reference sequence). V was shortened by 5 bases and J by 0 bases, with 13 bases between the two germline ends. The CDR3 is made up of 15 amino acids. The CDR3 region has the DNA TGTGCCAGCAGCCCAAGGGGACGGATGAACACTGAAGCTTTCTTT. It encodes CASSPRGRMNTEAFF.

The chain joins TRBV10-1 to TRBJ1-3, with a possible D match to TRBD1 (5 bases). The CDR3 has 15 amino acids. The V end lost 9 bases, the J end lost 0 bases, and 15 bases lay between the germline ends. The V gene's germline CDR1 is WNHNN and CDR2 SYGVQD (reference sequence). CDR3 sequence (DNA): TGCGCCAGTTTGCCAGGGCTTGGCTCTGGAAACACCATATATTTT. The encoded protein is CASLPGLGSGNTIYF.

This chain links TRBV27 with TRBJ1-4, with 9 positions matching TRBD1. This CDR3 contains 17 residues. Germline loops: CDR1 MNHEY, CDR2 SMNVEV (reference sequence). V was clipped by 5 bases and J by 0 bases; unmatched bases: 7. Here the CDR3 DNA reads TGTGCCAGCAGTGCCAGACAGGGGGTAACAACTAATGAAAAACTGTTTTTT. This codes for CASSARQGVTTNEKLFF. Complete variable domain (other parts from reference TRBV27 and TRBJ1-4): EAQVTQNPRYLITVTGKKLTVTCSQNMNHEYMSWYRQDPGLGLRQIYYSMNVEVTDKGDVPEGYKVSRKEKRNFPLILESPSPNQTSLYFCASSARQGVTTNEKLFFGSGTQLSVL.

This chain connects TRBV5-5 to TRBJ1-5; no reliable D call. The germline CDR1 and CDR2 sequences are SGHKS and YYEKEE (reference sequence). V lost 2 bases and J 0 bases, leaving 9 bases between the germline ends. This CDR3 comprises 15 residues. The CDR3 DNA is TGTGCCAGCAGCTTAGGAGTAAATAGCAATCAGCCCCAGCATTTT. It yields the protein CASSLGVNSNQPQHF.

The chain carries TRBV19 and TRBJ2-7; possibly TRBD1 for D (6 bases). Trimming pared 6 bases from V and 1 base from J, leaving 13 bases between. Germline values: CDR1 LNHDA, CDR2 SQIVND (reference sequence). This CDR3 is 14 amino acids long. The CDR3 is CASRRQAVSYEQYF. In nucleotides, the CDR3 is TGTGCCAGTAGAAGACAGGCCGTGTCCTACGAGCAGTACTTC.

The V gene is TRBV27, the J gene TRBJ2-5; D is unresolved. In germline, CDR1 is MNHEY, CDR2 SMNVEV (reference sequence). The CDR3 extends over 14 amino acids. Deletions cut 1 base from V and 2 bases from J, with 8 bases between. The CDR3 sequence is CASSLFLGQETQYF. DNA for the CDR3: TGTGCCAGCAGTTTATTCTTGGGGCAAGAGACCCAGTACTTC.

The chain employs TRBV15 and TRBJ2-7; 8 nucleotides line up with TRBD1. V lost 5 bases, J lost 7 bases, and 10 bases stayed unmatched. Germline CDR1 and CDR2: LNHNV and YYDKDF (reference sequence). The CDR3 length is 14 residues. The CDR3 DNA follows: TGTGCCACCAGCGAGGGACAGGACCTTCGGGAGCAGTACTTC. This sequence encodes CATSEGQDLREQYF.

The V and J genes are TRBV27 and TRBJ1-1; D is unresolved. Germline CDR1 MNHEY, CDR2 SMNVEV (reference sequence). The CDR3 is 14 amino acids. Trimming took off 2 bases at V and 5 bases at J, with 12 bases between the two ends. This CDR3 reads CASSLNGRRTEAFF. The CDR3 nucleotides are TGTGCCAGCAGTTTAAACGGCAGGAGGACTGAAGCTTTCTTT.

J is TRBJ2-1 and V is TRBV28; the D is unclear. Germline V CDR1 and CDR2: MDHEN, SYDVKM. Trimming left V 5 bases short and J 0 bases short, with 14 bases between. The CDR3 contains 16 residues. Here the CDR3 reads CASSTNRVSSYNEQFF. The CDR3 DNA reads TGTGCCAGCAGTACTAATCGGGTTAGCTCCTACAATGAGCAGTTCTTC.

The chain couples TRBV6-5 to TRBJ1-1; D perhaps matches TRBD1 (6 bases). Trimming left V 5 bases short and J 5 bases short, with 18 bases between. From germline, CDR1 is MNHEY and CDR2 SVGAGI. This CDR3 region has 15 residues. CDR3 region: CASSLSGLQGTEAFF. The CDR3 DNA reads TGTGCCAGCAGTCTTTCCGGGCTCCAGGGGACTGAAGCTTTCTTT.

V gene TRBV10-3 combines with J gene TRBJ1-2; no clear D gene. Germline V gene data show CDR1 as ENHRY and CDR2 as SYGVKD. Deletions cut 2 bases from V and 4 bases from J, with 23 bases between. The CDR3 sequence is 18 residues long. The CDR3 DNA sequence: TGTGCCATCAGTGAGCCCTCCCACGGGCCTTCCGGATTCTATGGCTACACCTTC. This gives the protein CAISEPSHGPSGFYGYTF.

V usage is TRBV27 and J usage is TRBJ2-3; 10 bases are a match to TRBD2. V shed 2 bases and J 2 bases; nucleotides not matched to a gene: 7. The CDR3 has 17 residues. CDR1 is MNHEY and CDR2 is SMNVEV in the germline V gene (reference sequence). The CDR3 DNA follows: TGTGCCAGCAGTTTACGCTCCAGCGGGAGGGTCACAGATACGCAGTATTTT. Translating gives CASSLRSSGRVTDTQYF.

This chain joins TRBV13 and TRBJ2-1, with 7 nucleotides matching TRBD2. The CDR3 runs 16 residues. Germline CDR1 and CDR2: PRHDT and FYEKMQ (reference sequence). The trim removed 5 bases at V and 5 bases at J, leaving 12 bases unmatched. The CDR3 DNA sequence: TGTGCCAGCAGCACCGGGGGGTCAGGGACCCACAATGAGCAGTTCTTC. Translating it yields CASSTGGSGTHNEQFF.

The rearrangement links TRBV11-3 to TRBJ2-7; a possible D gene is TRBD2 (7 bases). Germline V gene lookup returns CDR1 SGHNT and CDR2 YENEEA. The V end was cut by 5 bases, the J end by 3 bases, with 17 bases between. CDR3 length: 15 amino acids. The CDR3 bases are TGTGCCAGCAGCCCCTCGGGGGCGGGAGTCTACGAGCAGTACTTC. Protein product: CASSPSGAGVYEQYF. The full variable domain, its missing parts supplied by reference TRBV11-3 and TRBJ2-7, is EAGVVQSPRYKIIEKKQPVAFWCNPISGHNTLYWYLQNLGQGPELLIRYENEEAVDDSQLPKDRFSAERLKGVDSTLKIQPAELGDSAVYLCASSPSGAGVYEQYFGPGTRLTVT.

The chain couples TRBV6-5 to TRBJ1-2; D is perhaps TRBD1 (6 bases). This CDR3 has 12 residues. Germline CDR1 reads MNHEY; CDR2 reads SVGAGI. The V gene lost 6 bases and the J gene lost 6 bases, with 11 bases spanning the gap. CDR3 nucleotides: TGTGCCAGCAGGACAGGAATCCATGGCTACACCTTC. Protein sequence: CASRTGIHGYTF.

Remarks on this clone: This sample includes further DNA sequences coding for the same CDR3. CDR3 residues: CSARLAYEQYF. The CDR3 DNA is TGCAGTGCTAGGCTAGCCTACGAGCAGTACTTC. The gene calls are TRBV20-1 and TRBJ2-7; D not certain. Germline loops: CDR1 DFQATT, CDR2 SNEGSKA (reference sequence). The CDR3 contains 11 residues. The V and J ends lost 3 bases and 2 bases respectively, with 5 bases between them.

V and J are TRBV19 and TRBJ2-7, with D perhaps being TRBD1 or TRBD2 (6 bases each). The CDR3 runs 16 residues. V was trimmed by 5 bases and J by 2 bases, leaving 19 bases between them. The V gene's germline CDR1 is LNHDA and CDR2 SQIVND (reference sequence). DNA for the CDR3: TGTGCCAGTAGTTGGGGGCCTCTAGCGATCCCCTACGAGCAGTACTTC. It codes for CASSWGPLAIPYEQYF.

This chain connects TRBV6-6 to TRBJ2-1, with 7 bases identical to TRBD2. The CDR3 has 15 residues. The V gene's germline CDR1 is MNHNY and CDR2 SVGAGI (reference sequence). V was clipped by 6 bases and J by 3 bases; unmatched bases: 8. CDR3 nucleotides: TGTGCCAGCAGCCCCGACGGCGGGGGCTACAATGAGCAGTTCTTC. Translated: CASSPDGGGYNEQFF.

V is TRBV19 and J is TRBJ2-1, with 9 bases lining up with TRBD2. This CDR3 has 15 amino acids. Germline V gene sequence: CDR1 LNHDA, CDR2 SQIVND (reference sequence). Germline trimming cut 3 bases from V and 4 bases from J; bases unmatched to any gene: 4. The CDR3 reads CASSMLAGTYNEQFF. Here the CDR3 DNA reads TGTGCCAGTAGTATGCTAGCGGGAACTTACAATGAGCAGTTCTTC.

The chain recombines TRBV6-1 with TRBJ2-5, with D possibly TRBD2 on 5 matching bases. V lost 10 bases and J 5 bases, leaving 11 bases between the germline ends. Germline V gene data show CDR1 as MNHNS and CDR2 as SASEGT. The CDR3 runs 11 residues. In nucleotides, the CDR3 is TGTGCCACAACTAGAGGGGAGACCCAGTACTTC. Amino acids: CATTRGETQYF.

The V call is TRBV6-1, the J call TRBJ1-2; D remains ambiguous. The germline gives CDR1 MNHNS, CDR2 SASEGT. The CDR3 has 12 residues. Trimming cost V 6 bases and J 0 bases, with 5 bases left between them. The CDR3: CASSSTNYGYTF. CDR3 DNA sequence: TGTGCCAGCAGCAGCACTAACTATGGCTACACCTTC.

A few counts support this clone. The J gene is TRBJ2-1, the V gene TRBV11-2, with TRBD2 matching over 12 bases. Germline V lookup: CDR1 SGHAT, CDR2 FQNNGV. This CDR3 contains 16 residues. J gave up 4 bases and V 5 bases, and 6 bases lay outside the gene matches. The DNA for the CDR3 is TGTGCCAGCAGCGAGAGACTAGCGGGAGCTTACAATGAGCAGTTCTTC. Translating gives CASSERLAGAYNEQFF.

V is TRBV7-9 and J is TRBJ2-5; 9 bases match TRBD2. CDR1 is SEHNR and CDR2 is FQNEAQ in the germline V gene (reference sequence). This CDR3 comprises 18 residues. After removal of 5 bases from V and 2 bases from J, the junction contained 15 bases not matched to a gene. The CDR3 region is CASSPRGIAGALQETQYF. In DNA, the CDR3 is TGTGCCAGCAGCCCCAGGGGAATAGCGGGAGCTCTTCAAGAGACCCAGTACTTC. Supplemented by reference TRBV7-9 and TRBJ2-5, the full variable domain reads DTGVSQNPRHKITKRGQNVTFRCDPISEHNRLYWYRQTLGQGPEFLTYFQNEAQLEKSRLLSDRFSAERPKGSFSTLEIQRTEQGDSAMYLCASSPRGIAGALQETQYFGPGTRLLVL.

The chain couples TRBV29-1 to TRBJ1-1; no clear D. This CDR3 spans 13 amino acids. V lost 0 bases and J 8 bases, leaving 13 bases between the germline ends. CDR1 is SQVTM and CDR2 is ANQGSEA in the germline V gene. CDR3 nucleotides: TGCAGCGTTGAAGATTGGCGGAGCATAGAAGCTTTCTTT. Its protein is CSVEDWRSIEAFF.